These 32 T cell receptor beta chains share one sample of origin, sequenced in a study of cytomegalovirus exposure and HLA in healthy donors. The PCR employed 60 Vbeta primers together with 13 Jbeta primers. Sequencing used immunoSEQ multiplex PCR; TCRdb keeps in-frame clones, though not all of them. The table has about 130,000 clones, 70% to 80% seen once. Sequenced input: PBMCs. The source is a female donor in good health and CMV-seronegative.

The chain links TRBV27 to TRBJ2-1, with 7 positions matching TRBD2. CDR3 length: 13 residues. Per the germline V gene, CDR1 is MNHEY and CDR2 is SMNVEV (reference sequence). Losses at the gene ends were 7 bases for V and 5 bases for J; bases not matched to a gene: 5. CDR3 nucleotide sequence: TGTGCCAGCACTAGCGGTACCCACAATGAGCAGTTCTTC. Protein: CASTSGTHNEQFF.

The chain uses TRBV2 and TRBJ2-1; 13 nucleotides match TRBD2. V gave up 6 bases and J gave up 4 bases; unmatched junction bases: 6. The CDR3 is 16 residues long. Germline V gives CDR1 SNHLY, CDR2 FYNNEI. The CDR3 sequence is CASREWTSGSYNEQFF. The CDR3, as DNA: TGTGCCAGCAGGGAATGGACTAGCGGGAGTTACAATGAGCAGTTCTTC.

This sequence joins TRBV7-9 and TRBJ2-2; 8 bases map to TRBD1. This CDR3 spans 15 amino acids. Germline V CDR1 and CDR2: SEHNR, FQNEAQ (reference sequence). V lost 3 bases and J lost 6; bases outside the gene matches: 6. CDR3 DNA sequence: TGTGCCAGCAGCTTTACAGGGGGTCTCCCCGGGGAGCTGTTTTTT. Translation: CASSFTGGLPGELFF.

The rearrangement links TRBV29-1 to TRBJ2-5; no reliable D call. TRBJ2-7 explains the end of the DNA better; the J call may be wrong. CDR1 is SQVTM, CDR2 ANQGSEA, per germline. The CDR3 has 13 residues. The CDR3 DNA reads TGCAGCGTTACCGACGGAGACTCCTACGAGCAGTACTTC. This encodes CSVTDGDSYEQYF.

The chain has TRBV5-1 and TRBJ2-7; 7 bases agree with TRBD1. The CDR3 totals 13 residues. The germline V gene encodes CDR1 SGHRS and CDR2 YFSETQ. After removal of 4 bases from V and 2 bases from J, the junction contained 3 bases not matched to a gene. The CDR3 nucleotides read TGCGCCAGCAGCGACAGGGTAGCCTACGAGCAGTACTTC. Protein sequence: CASSDRVAYEQYF.

This rearrangement joins TRBV30 to TRBJ2-1; 7 bases are shared with TRBD2. Germline loops: CDR1 GTSNPN, CDR2 SVGIG (reference sequence). This CDR3 has 14 amino acids. J lost 6 bases, V lost 4 bases, and 9 bases had no gene match. In DNA form, the CDR3 reads TGTGCCTGGATGAGGGGAGGGCCCGTCAATGAGCAGTTCTTC. Encoded protein: CAWMRGGPVNEQFF.

V and J are TRBV28 and TRBJ2-5; D unclear. Trimming pared 2 bases from V and 1 base from J, leaving 5 bases between. The CDR3 has 13 amino acids. CDR1 and CDR2 (germline): MDHEN, SYDVKM. CDR3 in amino acids: CASSLNSQETQYF. DNA for the CDR3: TGTGCCAGCAGTTTAAACAGCCAAGAGACCCAGTACTTC.

J is TRBJ2-5 and V is TRBV5-5; no firm D call. Trimming left V 2 bases short and J 2 bases short, with 10 bases between. The germline gives CDR1 SGHKS, CDR2 YYEKEE (reference sequence). The CDR3 runs to 14 residues. CDR3 sequence reads: CASSLADWQETQYF. CDR3 DNA sequence: TGTGCCAGCAGCTTAGCCGACTGGCAAGAGACCCAGTACTTC.

The table lists this clone with a few counts. The chain is built from TRBV5-4 and TRBJ1-3; tentatively, D is TRBD1 (6 bases). Germline V lookup: CDR1 SGHNT, CDR2 YYREEE (reference sequence). The CDR3 contains 14 residues. Trimming left V 3 bases short and J 1 base short, with 8 bases between. The CDR3: CASSSQGSGNTIYF. As DNA, the CDR3 is TGTGCCAGCAGCTCACAGGGATCTGGAAACACCATATATTTT.

The J gene is TRBJ2-2, the V gene TRBV19; TRBD1 agrees at 10 bases. The CDR3 contains 15 residues. Germline values: CDR1 LNHDA, CDR2 SQIVND (reference sequence). Trimming took 7 bases from V and 11 from J; bases not matched to a gene: 13. The CDR3 nucleotides are TGTGCCAGTACCCCGCGGGACAGGGGCGATCTCGAGCTGTTTTTT. Amino acid sequence: CASTPRDRGDLELFF.

This chain joins TRBV6-4 and TRBJ1-1, with D perhaps matching TRBD1 (6 bases). This CDR3 is built from 14 residues. Germline loops: CDR1 MRHNA, CDR2 SNTAGT. Trimming pared 6 bases from V and 0 bases from J, leaving 11 bases between. CDR3 nucleotides: TGTGCCAGCAGGAAGGGGGTAATGAACACTGAAGCTTTCTTT. Its translation is CASRKGVMNTEAFF.

The chain links TRBV14 to TRBJ2-1, with 11 bases fitting TRBD2. Germline CDR1 and CDR2: SGHDN and FVKESK. With V trimmed by 2 bases and J by 10 bases, 10 bases remained unmatched. This CDR3 comprises 16 residues. The CDR3 bases are TGTGCCAGCAGCCAATTGGGCCAAGGACTAGCGGGCGAGCAGTTCTTC. Amino acid sequence: CASSQLGQGLAGEQFF.

The rearrangement links TRBV28 to TRBJ1-1; perhaps TRBD1 as D (6 bases). V shed 10 bases and J shed 2 bases, with 14 bases lying between them. This CDR3 is 13 amino acids long. Germline V lookup: CDR1 MDHEN, CDR2 SYDVKM. The CDR3 sequence is CATNRQDNTEAFF. CDR3 nucleotide sequence: TGTGCCACCAACAGACAGGACAACACTGAAGCTTTCTTT.

This chain uses TRBV7-6 with TRBJ1-1, with unresolved D. The germline V gene has CDR1 SGHVS and CDR2 FNYEAQ. This CDR3 is built from 13 residues. Trimming removed 5 bases at V and 7 bases at J, with 14 bases between. The CDR3 is CASSLSWEGEAFF. The CDR3 DNA reads as TGTGCCAGCAGCCTTTCTTGGGAGGGTGAAGCTTTCTTT.

The chain employs TRBV29-1 and TRBJ2-7, with D perhaps TRBD2 (7 bases). From germline, CDR1 is SQVTM and CDR2 ANQGSEA. Trimming stripped 6 bases from V and 6 bases from J, with 24 bases between. This CDR3 is 15 amino acids long. The CDR3 protein is CSVGGGGARESEQYF. The DNA of the CDR3 is TGCAGCGTGGGGGGAGGGGGGGCTAGGGAATCCGAGCAGTACTTC.

The count of this clone is one. The chain combines TRBV2 with TRBJ2-5, with 12 bases matching TRBD2. There are 16 residues in the CDR3. Germline V lookup: CDR1 SNHLY, CDR2 FYNNEI. Trimming cost V 7 bases and J 2 bases; bases outside gene matches: 8. CDR3 sequence reads: CASTLGTSGWQETQYF. The DNA for the CDR3 is TGTGCCAGCACCCTTGGGACTAGCGGGTGGCAAGAGACCCAGTACTTC.

The chain joins TRBV4-1 to TRBJ1-4; the match to TRBD1 covers 8 bases. From germline, CDR1 is MGHRA and CDR2 YSYEKL. V lost 1 base, J lost 0 bases, and 4 bases stayed unmatched. The CDR3 is made up of 17 amino acids. Written as DNA, the CDR3 is TGCGCCAGCAGCCAAGGGACAGGGCCCTCAACTAATGAAAAACTGTTTTTT. It specifies CASSQGTGPSTNEKLFF.

The gene calls are TRBV19 and TRBJ2-2, with 8 bases that match TRBD2. Per germline, CDR1 LNHDA and CDR2 SQIVND (reference sequence). Trimming removed 10 bases from V and 1 base from J; junction bases left unmatched: 8. This CDR3 spans 15 amino acids. The CDR3 is CATRERGLNTGELFF. In DNA, the CDR3 is TGTGCCACTCGAGAGCGGGGGCTGAACACCGGGGAGCTGTTTTTT.

J is TRBJ1-5 and V is TRBV10-3, with TRBD1 as a possible D gene (5 bases). Germline CDR1 and CDR2: ENHRY and SYGVKD. The CDR3 runs 15 residues. Trimming took off 3 bases at V and 3 bases at J, with 12 bases between the two ends. The CDR3 DNA follows: TGTGCCATCAGTGAAGCCGGGACTCTCAATCAGCCCCAGCATTTT. Translating gives CAISEAGTLNQPQHF.

The CDR3 sequence is CSVESGGGGYTF. In DNA, the CDR3 is TGCAGCGTTGAGTCAGGGGGTGGTGGCTACACCTTC. The chain is built from TRBV29-1 and TRBJ1-2; 7 bases are shared with TRBD1. The CDR3 has 12 residues. V was clipped by 3 bases and J by 7 bases; unmatched bases: 5. Germline CDR1 reads SQVTM; CDR2 reads ANQGSEA.

The rearrangement uses TRBV29-1 and TRBJ1-3; no clear D gene. Germline CDR1 SQVTM, CDR2 ANQGSEA. V was shortened by 0 bases and J by 0 bases, with 9 bases between the two germline ends. This CDR3 has 15 residues. The CDR3 region is CSVEELPGSGNTIYF. CDR3 nucleotides: TGCAGCGTTGAAGAGTTGCCAGGCTCTGGAAACACCATATATTTT.

The V and J genes are TRBV27 and TRBJ2-3, with D tentatively TRBD1 (5 bases). The CDR3 is 13 amino acids. V lost 9 bases and J 3 bases, leaving 13 bases between the germline ends. CDR1 is MNHEY and CDR2 is SMNVEV in the germline V gene (reference sequence). As DNA, the CDR3 is TGTGCCAGGCTAAGACAGAATACAGATACGCAGTATTTT. It yields the protein CARLRQNTDTQYF.

This clone was counted a single time. This chain connects TRBV6-5 to TRBJ1-1; D not resolved. The CDR3 runs to 13 residues. The V end was cut by 7 bases, the J end by 4 bases, with 13 bases between. Germline lookup yields CDR1 MNHEY and CDR2 SVGAGI. The DNA for the CDR3 is TGTGCCAGCACCAACCCTTCCGGCACTGAAGCTTTCTTT. Its protein product is CASTNPSGTEAFF.

Of note for this clone: Its ends do not fully match the called genes, so a read error is possible. The chain employs TRBV7-2 and TRBJ2-7; 8 bases map to TRBD1. The CDR3 covers 15 residues. CDR1 SGHTA and CDR2 FQGNSA come from the germline V gene. As DNA, the CDR3 is TGTGCCAGCAGCTTAGGGACAGGGACCCCCTATGAGCAGTACTTC. Protein: CASSLGTGTPYEQYF.

The chain joins TRBV15 to TRBJ2-7, with 7 positions matching TRBD2. After removal of 5 bases from V and 2 bases from J, the junction contained 3 bases not matched to a gene. Germline values: CDR1 LNHNV, CDR2 YYDKDF (reference sequence). The CDR3 is 13 residues long. This chain's CDR3 is CATSSLAAYEQYF. In DNA form, the CDR3 reads TGTGCCACCAGCTCTCTAGCGGCCTACGAGCAGTACTTC.

The CDR3 protein is CASSLGSPDTQYF. The CDR3 DNA is TGTGCCAGCAGCCTAGGCTCCCCAGATACGCAGTATTTT. The chain uses TRBV5-6 and TRBJ2-3; D not certain. CDR1 SGHDT and CDR2 YYEEEE come from the germline V gene. Trimming stripped 4 bases from V and 4 bases from J, with 10 bases between. The CDR3 sequence is 13 residues long.

This clone was recorded a few times. The rearrangement links TRBV7-6 to TRBJ1-2, with D possibly TRBD1 on 6 matching bases. This CDR3 contains 17 residues. CDR1 SGHVS and CDR2 FNYEAQ come from the germline V gene. Trimming took off 5 bases at V and 3 bases at J, with 22 bases between the two ends. CDR3 DNA: TGTGCCAGCAGCGAGGACAGTTTCTCCCGAGTGCACTATGGCTACACCTTC. Translation: CASSEDSFSRVHYGYTF.

In this sample, this clone turned up a few times. J is TRBJ2-6 and V is TRBV19; maybe TRBD2 (5 bases). The CDR3 runs 17 residues. Germline V gene sequence: CDR1 LNHDA, CDR2 SQIVND (reference sequence). Trimming removed 3 bases from V and 0 bases from J, with 12 bases in between. The CDR3 spells CASSISRAYSGANVLTF. CDR3 coding DNA: TGTGCCAGTAGTATCTCGCGGGCCTACTCTGGGGCCAACGTCCTGACTTTC. Together with reference TRBV19 and TRBJ2-6, the CDR3 gives the full variable domain: DGGITQSPKYLFRKEGQNVTLSCEQNLNHDAMYWYRQDPGQGLRLIYYSQIVNDFQKGDIAEGYSVSREKKESFPLTVTSAQKNPTAFYLCASSISRAYSGANVLTFGAGSRLTVL.

The chain uses TRBV4-3 and TRBJ2-7; 7 bases agree with TRBD2. Per the germline V gene, CDR1 is LGHNA and CDR2 is YSLEER. The V gene end was trimmed by 0 bases and the J gene end by 1 base; junction bases not matched to a gene: 3. The length of the CDR3 is 15 residues. Here the CDR3 DNA reads TGCGCCAGCAGCCAAGAGCTAGCGGCATCCTACGAGCAGTACTTC. Protein: CASSQELAASYEQYF.

The V call is TRBV27, the J call TRBJ2-3, with 9 bases identical to TRBD2. The V gene's germline CDR1 is MNHEY and CDR2 SMNVEV (reference sequence). The CDR3 covers 18 residues. The trim removed 2 bases at V and 3 bases at J, leaving 12 bases unmatched. In DNA form, the CDR3 reads TGTGCCAGCAGTTTAAGTTTAGCGGGAGAAGGCAGGACAGATACGCAGTATTTT. Encoded protein: CASSLSLAGEGRTDTQYF.

This clone was detected once. The chain uses TRBV4-2 and TRBJ2-7; 7 bases agree with TRBD2. Germline V lookup: CDR1 LGHNA, CDR2 YNFKEQ. The V segment lost 0 bases and the J segment 3 bases; nucleotides outside the gene matches: 5. The CDR3 contains 15 residues. The CDR3 DNA reads as TGTGCCAGCAGCCAAGATCCGGCTAGCGGCTACGAGCAGTACTTC. It translates to CASSQDPASGYEQYF.

The CDR3 here is CASSPGGVTDTQYF. The CDR3 nucleotides read TGTGCCAGTAGTCCAGGCGGGGTAACAGATACGCAGTATTTT. The J gene is TRBJ2-3, the V gene TRBV19; TRBD2 might be the D (6 bases). The germline V gene encodes CDR1 LNHDA and CDR2 SQIVND (reference sequence). CDR3 length: 14 residues. Between the trimmed V and J ends, which lost 5 bases and 3 bases, there was a span of 12 bases.